Below, one T cell receptor (beta chain) is given with its context. Its matching antigen is unknown. The source of the sample is a study of T cells in localized non-small cell lung cancer. Sequencing was performed with immunoSEQ multiplex PCR; in TCRdb, only in-frame clones are kept and a portion is missing. The data show approximately 34,000 clones, with approximately 90% seen just once and more than 7% held by the top ten. Study results and limitations: Heterogeneity within the tumor remains possible, as just one region underwent sequencing. Greater blood T cell density accompanied longer overall survival.

The receptor comes from a woman aged 40-69 years with stage I lung adenocarcinoma. This sample comprised peripheral blood, obtained before any cancer treatment.

CDR3: CASSFSSSPGEQYF. The CDR3 coding sequence is TGCGCCAGCAGCTTTTCCAGTTCTCCTGGCGAGCAGTACTTC. This chain links TRBV5-1 with TRBJ2-7; unclear D gene. The V and J ends lost 2 bases and 6 bases respectively, with 15 bases between them. The V gene's germline CDR1 is SGHRS and CDR2 YFSETQ. The CDR3 covers 14 residues.